This T cell receptor (beta chain) was observed in a study of Graves' ophthalmopathy and Graves' hyperthyroidism (dated by TCRdb to 2017 to 2018). Notes on the research overall: Peripheral blood samples were taken at the time of initial diagnosis, before any treatment was given. The study used TCR beta repertoire signatures to distinguish Graves' ophthalmopathy from Graves' hyperthyroidism and to predict progression to ophthalmopathy. In total, 120 to 150 blood samples were TCR-sequenced: fewer than 50 ophthalmopathy, approximately 75 hyperthyroidism and some 17 hyperthyroidism-to-ophthalmopathy patients. To explore V-J signatures that separate ophthalmopathy from hyperthyroidism, a discovery set of about a hundred patients was enrolled, consisting of more than 40 with ophthalmopathy and about 60 with stable hyperthyroidism. An independent validation cohort comprised 18 to 20 hyperthyroidism patients and roughly 15 patients who later progressed from hyperthyroidism to ophthalmopathy. In several hyperthyroidism patients, the T-cell repertoire of thyroid tissue was compared with the T-cell repertoire of blood. Once sampling was done, hyperthyroidism patients were given methimazole at a starting dose of 30 mg daily, while ophthalmopathy patients were given high-dose intravenous methylprednisolone.

This clonotype was seen a few times. It has no known antigen specificity. Base qualities are not provided; no much larger clone lies one nucleotide away. TCR beta CDR3 regions were amplified from RNA transcripts for repertoire sequencing. The first round was an RT-PCR using HTBI primers with the Qiagen OneStep RT-PCR kit, and this first round was followed by a second-round multiplex PCR, then size selection and purification. The libraries underwent paired-end sequencing with 100 bp reads on an Illumina HiSeq2000. For the original study's pipeline: SOAPnuke was used for read processing, and reads with adapters, uncalled bases, a mean Phred below 15, or no exact constant-primer or identifier match were discarded. High-quality paired reads were merged with COPE v1.2.5. Each unique nucleotide sequence was treated as a clonotype, and MiTCR v1.1 was used to align the clonotypes to the IMGT TRB V, D and J references. The analysis was limited to V-J combinations with a frequency above 0.0001, which together covered approximately 99% of the repertoires. A TCR clonal expansion and chaos score per V-J combination was defined as the ratio of F50 clonal expansion to chaos observed in the TCRdist matrix. Welch's t-statistics and random forest were used to narrow the features down to around 13 V-J combinations, which were then fed into a naive Bayes classifier. The similarity between thyroid and blood repertoires was quantified using the Morisita-Horn index. TCRdb passed the public sequencing reads through fastp at Q25 and MiXCR, retaining productive beta sequences. Rows are combined by CDR3 protein, so each entry shows the most common genes and DNA. TCRdb assigned the V and J calls; the authors' analysis was not used. The sample table contains 500,000 to 800,000 distinct CDR3 sequences; only one count was recorded for about two fifths of them. More than 3% of the sample is taken by the ten largest.

Patients with ophthalmopathy had moderately to severely active disease, with a Clinical Activity Score of 3 or more, a NOSPECS grade of 4 or more, and a disease duration of less than 3 months. Anyone with other autoimmune diseases, uncontrolled infections, pregnancy or lactation was excluded from the study. Diagnosis relied on clinical symptoms, serum thyroxine, TRAb, thyroid ultrasound and orbital computed tomography. Using Ficoll-Paque density gradient centrifugation, PBMCs were isolated from 9.5 to 10 ml of fresh peripheral blood. Total RNA was extracted with Trizol reagent and quality-checked on an Agilent 2100 Bioanalyzer. Points the paper makes about the study in general: In validation, the model predicted ophthalmopathy progression with more than 70% sensitivity and approximately 75% specificity; 12 predicted patients were CT-confirmed with GO in a median of around 6 months. The 13-signature model separated ophthalmopathy from stable hyperthyroidism with 87.88% sensitivity and about 81% specificity in cross-validation, and 80%/75% in the test set. Most expanded thyroid clonotypes with frequency above 0.001 were also detected in blood, suggesting blood repertoires may reflect the thyroid immune response. No statistical method was used to set the sample size in advance, and the investigators knew which group each participant was assigned to.

V lost 5 bases and J lost 8 bases, and the count of bases not matched to a germline gene is 6. Looking up the germline V gene (reference sequence) yields CDR1 MNHNY and CDR2 SVGAGI. The CDR3 runs 14 residues from the cysteine to the phenylalanine. Just CDR3 DNA is preserved here, 42 bases in frame from base 1. This receptor was taken from an adult man with Graves' ophthalmopathy. The V gene is TRBV6-6 and the J gene is TRBJ1-4, and 9 junctional nucleotides match TRBD1. The sequencing sample was made of peripheral blood. The CDR3 protein is CASSAGQGSEKLFF. In nucleotide form, the sequence is TGTGCCAGCAGTGCCGGACAGGGGAGCGAAAAACTGTTTTTT.